The 29 T cell receptor beta chains listed next were all sequenced from one sample in a study of CXCR3-negative and CXCR3-positive naive CD8 T cells. The authors prepared UMI-labeled TRB cDNA libraries by 5' RACE. TCRdb re-called the 5' RACE reads and shows each CDR3 protein once, DNA omitted. The listing contains around 140,000 distinct CDR3 sequences. The sample taken for sequencing was naive CXCR3- CD8+ T cells from blood. Subset in this sample: CD45RO-CCR7+CD27+CD95- naive CD8+ T cells lacking CXCR3 (TNR3-). The receptors were sampled from a human donor in good health. Some clones in this sample may be carry-over from other donors' samples.

The chain is built from TRBV7-8 and TRBJ2-1; as DNA is missing, the TRBD2 call by TCRdb cannot be tested. The CDR3 loop spans 18 amino acids. CDR1 and CDR2 (germline): SGHVS, FQNEAQ. The CDR3 spells CASSLALTGGLGYNEQFF.

The V and J genes are TRBV4-2 and TRBJ2-7; TCRdb returns TRBD2, unconfirmable since there is no DNA. CDR3 size: 16 residues. Germline V lookup: CDR1 LGHNA, CDR2 YNFKEQ. The CDR3 spells CASSQDPAGGSYEQYF.

The gene calls are TRBV5-1 and TRBJ2-7; TCRdb returns TRBD2, unconfirmable since there is no DNA. CDR3 size: 15 residues. CDR1 is SGHRS and CDR2 is YFSETQ in the germline V gene. The CDR3 loop reads CASSDRGQGDYEQYF.

The chain carries TRBV5-1 and TRBJ2-1; the D call from TCRdb, TRBD1, cannot be confirmed without DNA. The CDR3 is made up of 14 amino acids. The germline gives CDR1 SGHRS, CDR2 YFSETQ. The CDR3 here is CASSLAARGIEQFF.

The chain uses TRBV20-1 and TRBJ2-1. This CDR3 is 16 amino acids long. CDR1 and CDR2 (germline): DFQATT, SNEGSKA (reference sequence). CDR3 loop: CSASPWEVASYNEQFF.

The V gene is TRBV12-3 or TRBV12-4, the J gene TRBJ2-7. The CDR3 is made up of 15 amino acids. The CDR3 loop reads CASSLASRITYEQYF.

The CDR3 region is CASSLGSGLARYEQYF. The chain couples TRBV7-9 to TRBJ2-7; TCRdb's D call, TRBD2, is unchecked because there is no DNA. Germline CDR1 reads SEHNR; CDR2 reads FQNEAQ (reference sequence). The CDR3 consists of 16 residues. Variable domain in full (rest from reference TRBV7-9 and TRBJ2-7): DTGVSQNPRHKITKRGQNVTFRCDPISEHNRLYWYRQTLGQGPEFLTYFQNEAQLEKSRLLSDRFSAERPKGSFSTLEIQRTEQGDSAMYLCASSLGSGLARYEQYFGPGTRLTVT.

The J gene is TRBJ1-2, the V gene TRBV3-1; lacking DNA, the TRBD1 call made by TCRdb goes unchecked. The CDR3 covers 16 residues. The germline V gene has CDR1 LGHDT and CDR2 YNNKEL (reference sequence). CDR3 amino acids: CASSQLQDSAGYGYTF.

The chain employs TRBV27 and TRBJ2-7; TCRdb selects TRBD1, and the lack of DNA leaves this call unchecked. In germline, CDR1 is MNHEY, CDR2 SMNVEV (reference sequence). This CDR3 has 13 residues. CDR3 residues: CASAEGQEYEQYF.

The V gene is TRBV28, the J gene TRBJ1-1; TCRdb's D call, TRBD1, is unchecked because there is no DNA. The CDR3 is 14 amino acids. CDR1 is MDHEN, CDR2 SYDVKM, per germline. CDR3 loop: CASSFGKLNTEAFF.

The chain joins TRBV15 to TRBJ2-7. Germline V gene sequence: CDR1 LNHNV, CDR2 YYDKDF (reference sequence). The CDR3 is 14 amino acids. The CDR3 spells CATSRGAGSYEQYF.

The chain employs TRBV5-1 and TRBJ2-1; without DNA, the TCRdb call of TRBD2 cannot be checked. CDR3 length: 16 residues. The germline gives CDR1 SGHRS, CDR2 YFSETQ. The CDR3 reads CASSLFGTSAYNEQFF.

The chain links TRBV24-1 to TRBJ2-1. Germline-derived CDR1 and CDR2 are KGHDR and SFDVKD. The CDR3 sequence is 14 residues long. The CDR3 here is CATSPRESYNEQFF.

The genes are TRBV28 and TRBJ2-4. Germline assignment: CDR1 MDHEN and CDR2 SYDVKM. The CDR3 covers 14 residues. CDR3 amino acids: CATTALLAKNIQYF.

The genes are TRBV7-9 and TRBJ1-1; there is no DNA to check the TCRdb D call of TRBD1. There are 17 residues in the CDR3. Germline V gene sequence: CDR1 SEHNR, CDR2 FQNEAQ (reference sequence). This chain's CDR3 is CASRPVIRGESNTEAFF.

V usage is TRBV11-2 and J usage is TRBJ2-2; without DNA, the TCRdb call of TRBD1 cannot be checked. CDR1 is SGHAT, CDR2 FQNNGV, per germline. The CDR3 is 16 residues long. The CDR3 sequence is CASSFPGAVNTGELFF.

The chain recombines TRBV28 with TRBJ2-5; TCRdb's D call of TRBD2 is untestable without DNA. CDR1 and CDR2 (germline): MDHEN, SYDVKM. The CDR3 covers 15 residues. The CDR3 loop reads CASSQAAAGQETQYF.

The rearrangement links TRBV24-1 to TRBJ2-1. Germline V gives CDR1 KGHDR, CDR2 SFDVKD. The CDR3 has 13 residues. The CDR3 is CATSVAEYNEQFF.

J is TRBJ2-5 and V is TRBV12-3 or TRBV12-4; the TCRdb D gene call, TRBD1, has no DNA to confirm it. This CDR3 is 15 amino acids long. Here the CDR3 reads CASSSTGTGVETQYF.

This chain connects TRBV4-3 to TRBJ2-1; TCRdb reports TRBD2, a call that lacks DNA to check it against. In germline, CDR1 is LGHNA, CDR2 YSLEER. The CDR3 length is 16 residues. This CDR3 is CASSQDRTSGDNEQFF.

This rearrangement joins TRBV10-3 to TRBJ1-2; the TCRdb call, TRBD1, lacks DNA for checking. CDR3 length: 15 amino acids. Germline assignment: CDR1 ENHRY and CDR2 SYGVKD. CDR3 sequence reads: CAIRVGQGANYGYTF.

V and J are TRBV7-2 and TRBJ2-5; TCRdb reports TRBD1, a call that lacks DNA to check it against. This CDR3 is built from 17 residues. Germline loops: CDR1 SGHTA, CDR2 FQGNSA. The CDR3 protein is CASSLLWGPDKQETQYF. Filled out from reference TRBV7-2 and TRBJ2-5, the complete variable domain reads GAGVSQSPSNKVTEKGKDVELRCDPISGHTALYWYRQSLGQGLEFLIYFQGNSAPDKSGLPSDRFSAERTGGSVSTLTIQRTQQEDSAVYLCASSLLWGPDKQETQYFGPGTRLLVL.

The V call is TRBV28, the J call TRBJ2-2; lacking DNA, the TRBD1 call made by TCRdb goes unchecked. CDR3 size: 21 residues. The germline gives CDR1 MDHEN, CDR2 SYDVKM. CDR3 sequence: CASTRLFSSQGPRANTGELFF.

The CDR3 loop reads CASSEGSSGNTIYF. The rearrangement joins TRBV7-9 to TRBJ1-3. The CDR3 length is 14 residues. Looked up from germline, CDR1 is SEHNR and CDR2 is FQNEAQ (reference sequence).

V usage is TRBV7-9 and J usage is TRBJ2-7. CDR1 SEHNR and CDR2 FQNEAQ come from the germline V gene (reference sequence). The CDR3 is 15 amino acids. The CDR3 here is CASSLVVTDTYEQYF.

This chain connects TRBV27 to TRBJ1-1; with no DNA, the TCRdb D assignment of TRBD1 cannot be verified. Germline loops: CDR1 MNHEY, CDR2 SMNVEV (reference sequence). CDR3 length: 13 amino acids. The CDR3 is CASSPGGSTEAFF.

The chain combines TRBV5-4 with TRBJ2-1; TCRdb names TRBD1, which stays unverified in the absence of DNA. Germline V CDR1 and CDR2: SGHNT, YYREEE (reference sequence). The CDR3 has 13 residues. CDR3 sequence reads: CASSPPGLGEQFF.

The chain combines TRBV5-1 with TRBJ2-7; there is no DNA to check the TCRdb D call of TRBD2. Germline V gene lookup returns CDR1 SGHRS and CDR2 YFSETQ. The CDR3 has 17 residues. The CDR3 reads CASSSTTSGTISYEQYF. Looking up the rest from reference TRBV5-1 and TRBJ2-7 gives the full variable domain: KAGVTQTPRYLIKTRGQQVTLSCSPISGHRSVSWYQQTPGQGLQFLFEYFSETQRNKGNFPGRFSGRQFSNSRSEMNVSTLELGDSALYLCASSSTTSGTISYEQYFGPGTRLTVT.

The chain employs TRBV7-8 and TRBJ1-1. From germline, CDR1 is SGHVS and CDR2 FQNEAQ. This CDR3 is built from 13 residues. The CDR3 sequence is CASTLHGNTEAFF.